The clone carrying this TCR beta chain is labeled medium-sized. Antigen specificity is unknown. The V and J ends lost 4 bases and 1 base respectively, with 8 bases between them. The germline gives CDR1 ENHRY, CDR2 SYGVKD. CDR3 length: 14 amino acids. The method was immunoSEQ multiplex PCR; TCRdb's version includes in-frame clones alone and lacks a portion of them. This repertoire shows 68,000 or so clones, around 80% found once; its top ten account for about 12%. These data are taken from a study of T cell responses to AZD1222 COVID-19 vaccine. Across the whole study: Some second doses came at about 4 weeks and others at about 12 weeks; these were pooled. Study conclusions and caveats: Without day 14 samples, only post-peak T cell repertoires were studied. The study identified only 6 or 7 AZD1222 recipients as seropositive at baseline.

The sequence was collected from an adult in good health. The starting material was peripheral blood, obtained on day 0 of AZD1222 vaccination. The rearrangement links TRBV10-3 to TRBJ1-5, with no clear D. CDR3 coding DNA: TGTGCCATCAGTGTCTCAGTGAGCAATCAGCCCCAGCATTTT. Residues: CAISVSVSNQPQHF.